These 4 T cell receptor beta chains were sequenced from one sample in a study of T cell repertoires in cytomegalovirus infection. The antigens these receptors bind are not known. One entry per CDR3 protein results from TCRdb running MiXCR on the reads. Among over 100,000 distinct CDR3 sequences, less than 30% were seen once, and the ten largest hold about 81%. Sequenced material: CD8+ T cells from cultured PBMCs, taken from culture after CMV antigen stimulation. The receptors here all came from a human donor in good health (CMV status not recorded). Some clones in this sample may be carry-over from other donors' samples.

The chain links TRBV24-1 to TRBJ2-2; 7 bases agree with TRBD1. There are 15 residues in the CDR3. Trimming took 1 base from V and 4 from J; bases not matched to a gene: 2. Germline values: CDR1 KGHDR, CDR2 SFDVKD. CDR3 residues: CATSDLGGGTGELFF. For the CDR3, the DNA is TGTGCCACCAGTGATTTAGGGGGCGGCACCGGGGAGCTGTTTTTT.

This clonotype was recorded at least ten times. The chain links TRBV7-2 to TRBJ2-1; D remains unclear. Germline V gene sequence: CDR1 SGHTA, CDR2 FQGNSA. There are 14 residues in the CDR3. V was shortened by 1 base and J by 2 bases, with 6 bases between the two germline ends. CDR3 nucleotides: TGTGCCAGCAGCTTAGTTCTAACCTACAATGAGCAGTTCTTC. Translation gives CASSLVLTYNEQFF. Combining the CDR3 with reference TRBV7-2 and TRBJ2-1 gives the whole variable domain GAGVSQSPSNKVTEKGKDVELRCDPISGHTALYWYRQSLGQGLEFLIYFQGNSAPDKSGLPSDRFSAERTGGSVSTLTIQRTQQEDSAVYLCASSLVLTYNEQFFGPGTRLTVL.

The rearrangement links TRBV27 to TRBJ2-7; unclear D gene. The CDR3 has 13 residues. V was clipped by 7 bases and J by 5 bases, with 15 bases between them. The V gene's germline CDR1 is MNHEY and CDR2 SMNVEV (reference sequence). CDR3 coding DNA: TGTGCCAGCAAAGGCGTTCTCACCCACGAGCAGTACTTC. Protein: CASKGVLTHEQYF.

This clonotype was seen a handful of times. The chain couples TRBV7-9 to TRBJ2-6, with D unresolved. CDR1 and CDR2 from the germline V gene are SEHNR and FQNEAQ (reference sequence). The length of the CDR3 is 17 residues. The V gene lost 1 base and the J gene lost 1 base, with 11 bases spanning the gap. The CDR3 loop reads CASSLGGLGSGANVLTF. The DNA for the CDR3 is TGTGCCAGCAGCTTAGGAGGTTTGGGGTCTGGGGCCAACGTCCTGACTTTC.